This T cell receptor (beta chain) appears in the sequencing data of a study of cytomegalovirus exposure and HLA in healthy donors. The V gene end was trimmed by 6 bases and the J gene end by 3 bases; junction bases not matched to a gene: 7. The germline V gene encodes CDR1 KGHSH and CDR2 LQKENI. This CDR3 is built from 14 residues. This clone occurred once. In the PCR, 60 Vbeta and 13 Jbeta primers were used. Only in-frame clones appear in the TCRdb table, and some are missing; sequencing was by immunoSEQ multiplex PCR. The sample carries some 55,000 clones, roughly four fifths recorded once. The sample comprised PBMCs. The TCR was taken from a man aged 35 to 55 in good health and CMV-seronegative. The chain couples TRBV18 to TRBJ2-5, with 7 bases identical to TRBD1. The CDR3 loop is CASSLIQGEETQYF. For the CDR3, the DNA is TGTGCCAGCTCTCTTATTCAGGGGGAAGAGACCCAGTACTTC. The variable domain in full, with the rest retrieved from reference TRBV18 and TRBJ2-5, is NAGVMQNPRHLVRRRGQEARLRCSPMKGHSHVYWYRQLPEEGLKFMVYLQKENIIDESGMPKERFSAEFPKEGPSILRIQQVVRGDSAAYFCASSLIQGEETQYFGPGTRLLVL.